Sequencing of this T cell receptor (beta chain) was carried out in a study of blood T cell repertoires in COVID-19. Study overall: T cells, B-cell-depleted T cells, or PBMCs provided the cDNA or gDNA that served as material.

All enrollees were about 18 to 100 years old and from 25 or so US areas. Symptom resolution, clearance, or two negative PCRs marked the recovered donors of Cohort 3. In the source study's methods: How many nucleated cells were present was estimated from reference gene primer amplification. Produced via immunoSEQ multiplex PCR; TCRdb's table is partial and in-frame only. From that table come the V and J calls and clone size; the DNA was used to work out D and trimming. The repertoire holds about 320,000 clones, with more than 75% as singletons. CDR1 and CDR2 from the germline V gene are LNHDA and SQIVND (reference sequence). V lost 2 bases to trimming and J lost 7 bases, with 15 bases between them. The CDR3 sequence is 15 residues long.

Input material: PBMCs or T cells enriched from blood (not recorded which). V is TRBV19 and J is TRBJ2-1, with a possible D match to TRBD2 (6 bases). The sequence was collected from a man aged 55-75 years who had recovered from COVID-19. This chain's CDR3 is CASSISGRRGNEQFF. CDR3 DNA sequence: TGTGCCAGTAGTATAAGTGGGAGGCGGGGTAATGAGCAGTTCTTC. Supplemented by reference TRBV19 and TRBJ2-1, the full variable domain reads DGGITQSPKYLFRKEGQNVTLSCEQNLNHDAMYWYRQDPGQGLRLIYYSQIVNDFQKGDIAEGYSVSREKKESFPLTVTSAQKNPTAFYLCASSISGRRGNEQFFGPGTRLTVL.